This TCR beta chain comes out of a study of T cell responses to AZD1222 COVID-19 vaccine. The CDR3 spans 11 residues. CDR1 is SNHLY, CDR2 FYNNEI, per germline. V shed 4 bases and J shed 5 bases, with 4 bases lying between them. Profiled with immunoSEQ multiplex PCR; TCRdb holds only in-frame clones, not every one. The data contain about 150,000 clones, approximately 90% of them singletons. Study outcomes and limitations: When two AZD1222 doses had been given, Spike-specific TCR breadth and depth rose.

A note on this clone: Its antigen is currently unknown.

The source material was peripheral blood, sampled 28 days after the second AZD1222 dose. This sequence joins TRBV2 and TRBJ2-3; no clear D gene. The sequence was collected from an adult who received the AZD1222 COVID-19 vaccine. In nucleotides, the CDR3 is TGTGCCAGCAGTGGGGTAGATACGCAGTATTTT. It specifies CASSGVDTQYF.